The 27 T cell receptor beta chains listed next were all sequenced from one sample in a study of shared clonotypes between healthy human individuals. Only in-frame clones appear in the TCRdb table, and some are missing; sequencing was by immunoSEQ multiplex PCR. The repertoire holds some 2.3 million clones, with just over 90% as singletons. The material sequenced was naive CD4+ T cells from PBMCs. Subset indicated: CD45RA+ positively selected. These receptors all stem from a young man in good health. Some clones in this sample may be carry-over from other donors' samples.

Details on this clone: Other DNA sequences from this sample encode an identical CDR3 as well. The chain employs TRBV7-2 and TRBJ1-4; D possibly corresponds to TRBD1 (6 bases). V gave up 0 bases and J gave up 5 bases, with 7 bases separating them. The germline CDR1 and CDR2 sequences are SGHTA and FQGNSA. The CDR3 spans 14 residues. In DNA, the CDR3 is TGTGCCAGCAGCTTAGCGGGGGCGAATGAAAAACTGTTTTTT. Translation gives CASSLAGANEKLFF.

The V and J genes are TRBV28 and TRBJ1-2, with 9 bases aligning to TRBD1. CDR1 and CDR2 (germline): MDHEN, SYDVKM. The J segment lost 0 bases and the V segment lost 2 bases, leaving 4 bases of the junction unmatched. The CDR3 is made up of 16 amino acids. The CDR3 here is CASSLMGQGSNYGYTF. CDR3 DNA sequence: TGTGCCAGCAGTTTAATGGGACAGGGCTCTAACTATGGCTACACCTTC.

The rearrangement joins TRBV7-2 to TRBJ2-1; D gene ambiguous. The CDR3 is made up of 16 amino acids. V lost 5 bases and J 2 bases, leaving 16 bases between the germline ends. Germline V gene sequence: CDR1 SGHTA, CDR2 FQGNSA. This chain's CDR3 is CASSLHATAPYNEQFF. CDR3 bases: TGTGCCAGCAGCCTCCATGCGACGGCCCCCTACAATGAGCAGTTCTTC.

The genes are TRBV5-5 and TRBJ2-1, with 11 positions matching TRBD2. There are 18 residues in the CDR3. J gave up 0 bases and V 3 bases, and 8 bases lay outside the gene matches. In germline, CDR1 is SGHKS, CDR2 YYEKEE (reference sequence). CDR3 nucleotide sequence: TGTGCCAGCAGCTATAGCGGGAGGGCCCCTGTCTCCTACAATGAGCAGTTCTTC. Its translation is CASSYSGRAPVSYNEQFF.

The chain couples TRBV6-5 to TRBJ2-7; 7 positions match TRBD2. The germline V gene has CDR1 MNHEY and CDR2 SVGAGI. This CDR3 has 15 amino acids. V lost 5 bases and J lost 9; bases outside the gene matches: 16. The CDR3 region is CASSPQAGNMGWQYF. The CDR3, as DNA: TGTGCCAGCAGTCCTCAAGCGGGAAATATGGGTTGGCAGTACTTC.

This clone was seen once. The CDR3 sequence is CASSLSPGSYEQYF. The CDR3 DNA follows: TGTGCCAGCAGCTTATCCCCGGGTTCCTACGAGCAGTACTTC. V and J are TRBV7-3 and TRBJ2-7; D not resolved. Trimming took off 2 bases at V and 1 base at J, with 9 bases between the two ends. The germline V gene has CDR1 SGHTA and CDR2 FQGTGA. This CDR3 comprises 14 residues.

V usage is TRBV30 and J usage is TRBJ2-2; 10 positions agree with TRBD1. This CDR3 has 16 residues. Per germline, CDR1 GTSNPN and CDR2 SVGIG (reference sequence). V dropped 3 bases and J dropped 6; count of bases not matched to a gene: 10. The CDR3 DNA reads as TGTGCCTGGAGAGGGGTGGGACAGGGGTTGGCCGGGGAGCTGTTTTTT. Residues: CAWRGVGQGLAGELFF.

V gene TRBV11-2 combines with J gene TRBJ2-1; 7 positions agree with TRBD2. The CDR3 totals 16 residues. Trimming at V came to 6 bases and at J to 1 base, leaving 9 bases not matched to a gene. Germline lookup yields CDR1 SGHAT and CDR2 FQNNGV. CDR3 protein: CASSFRLAHSYNEQFF. In DNA form, the CDR3 reads TGTGCCAGCAGTTTCAGACTAGCCCATTCCTACAATGAGCAGTTCTTC.

The chain recombines TRBV7-9 with TRBJ2-5; D unclear. CDR3 length: 15 amino acids. Looked up from germline, CDR1 is SEHNR and CDR2 is FQNEAQ (reference sequence). Trimming shortened V by 3 bases and J by 4 bases, and 15 bases separated the two germline ends. CDR3 nucleotide sequence: TGTGCCAGCAGCTTCGGCCAGCCCACGGGAGAGACCCAGTACTTC. Residues: CASSFGQPTGETQYF.

This rearrangement joins TRBV4-3 to TRBJ1-2; D may be TRBD1 (5 bases). V was clipped by 3 bases and J by 10 bases, with 12 bases between them. Germline CDR1 is LGHNA and CDR2 is YSLEER. The CDR3 sequence is 12 residues long. CDR3 in amino acids: CASSHGAGAYTF. In DNA, the CDR3 is TGCGCCAGCAGCCACGGGGCGGGTGCCTACACCTTC.

The rearrangement joins TRBV6-6 to TRBJ2-7, with unresolved D. V lost 2 bases to trimming and J lost 2 bases, with 10 bases between them. CDR3 length: 14 residues. CDR1 MNHNY and CDR2 SVGAGI come from the germline V gene (reference sequence). The DNA for the CDR3 is TGTGCCAGCAGTTACGGCGGATTGACCTACGAGCAGTACTTC. This encodes CASSYGGLTYEQYF.

The chain recombines TRBV7-2 with TRBJ1-5; D remains ambiguous. CDR1 and CDR2 (germline): SGHTA, FQGNSA. The CDR3 extends over 15 amino acids. The V end was cut by 5 bases, the J end by 5 bases, with 16 bases between. The CDR3 protein is CASSLDWSFYQPQHF. CDR3 DNA sequence: TGTGCCAGCAGCCTAGATTGGAGTTTTTATCAGCCCCAGCATTTT.

The V and J genes are TRBV21-1 and TRBJ1-2. TRBV21-1 is shown as a pseudogene. This CDR3 comprises 13 residues. As DNA, the CDR3 is TGTGCCAGCAGCCATACCGTGGGGTATGGCTACACCTTC. It translates to CASSHTVGYGYTF.

In DNA form, the CDR3 reads TGTGCCACCAGCAGAGTTTCTGGGGGGGCCAACGTCCTGACTTTC. Protein product: CATSRVSGGANVLTF. The V gene is TRBV15, the J gene TRBJ2-6; unclear D gene. The CDR3 has 15 residues. Germline V lookup: CDR1 LNHNV, CDR2 YYDKDF (reference sequence). V lost 1 base and J 4 bases, leaving 8 bases between the germline ends.

The genes are TRBV5-1 and TRBJ1-3, with D possibly matching TRBD1 (5 bases). Trimming shortened V by 4 bases and J by 4 bases, and 12 bases separated the two germline ends. CDR3 length equals 14 residues. The germline V gene has CDR1 SGHRS and CDR2 YFSETQ. The CDR3 is CASSQGEQGNTIYF. The CDR3 region has the DNA TGCGCCAGCAGCCAGGGAGAGCAAGGAAACACCATATATTTT.

V gene TRBV5-1 combines with J gene TRBJ1-4; D is ambiguous. This CDR3 has 15 residues. CDR1 and CDR2 (germline): SGHRS, YFSETQ. Deletions cut 1 base from V and 6 bases from J, with 13 bases between. CDR3 in amino acids: CASSLNPQADEKLFF. CDR3 nucleotide sequence: TGCGCCAGCAGCTTGAACCCCCAGGCGGATGAAAAACTGTTTTTT.

The chain employs TRBV10-3 and TRBJ1-1; tentatively, D is TRBD1 (5 bases). The germline V gene encodes CDR1 ENHRY and CDR2 SYGVKD. The length of the CDR3 is 13 residues. The V gene lost 4 bases and the J gene lost 8 bases, with 14 bases spanning the gap. This CDR3 is CAISGWDGEEAFF. The CDR3 DNA reads as TGTGCCATCAGTGGCTGGGACGGCGAAGAAGCTTTCTTT.

The gene calls are TRBV28 and TRBJ2-3, with D uncertain. Deletions cut 6 bases from V and 3 bases from J, with 16 bases between. This CDR3 comprises 15 residues. CDR1 and CDR2 from the germline V gene are MDHEN and SYDVKM. Here the CDR3 DNA reads TGTGCCAGCAGCACCTCGGTAGGGCGTACAGATACGCAGTATTTT. It yields the protein CASSTSVGRTDTQYF.

J is TRBJ2-4 and V is TRBV6-1; D call uncertain. This CDR3 contains 13 residues. V lost 4 bases and J lost 6, with 10 bases in between. Germline V lookup: CDR1 MNHNS, CDR2 SASEGT. The CDR3 DNA reads TGTGCCAGCAGTGCACCATTTGGAAACATTCAGTACTTC. Amino acids: CASSAPFGNIQYF.

This clone was picked up a small number of times. As DNA, the CDR3 is TGTGCCAGCAGTTACTACGGACAGGCGAACACTGAAGCTTTCTTT. Protein sequence: CASSYYGQANTEAFF. The chain carries TRBV6-6 and TRBJ1-1, with 7 bases matching TRBD1. Germline values: CDR1 MNHNY, CDR2 SVGAGI (reference sequence). With 1 base clipped from V and 1 base from J, the junction kept 3 bases outside the gene matches. CDR3 length: 15 amino acids.

Points on this clone: At the DNA level, this CDR3 is encoded by other sequences in the same sample as well. The V and J genes are TRBV5-1 and TRBJ1-2; a possible D gene is TRBD1 (5 bases). Trimming took 0 bases from V and 4 from J, leaving 10 bases between them. The CDR3 runs 14 residues. Germline V gene data show CDR1 as SGHRS and CDR2 as YFSETQ. In DNA form, the CDR3 reads TGCGCCAGCAGCTTGGTCGGGGGGAGCTATGGCTACACCTTC. It is translated as CASSLVGGSYGYTF.

The rearrangement uses TRBV11-2 and TRBJ1-2; 9 nucleotides agree with TRBD1. The CDR3 consists of 16 residues. The junction had 7 bases not matched to a gene; V was cut back by 1 base and J by 4 bases. Germline loops: CDR1 SGHAT, CDR2 FQNNGV. Written as DNA, the CDR3 is TGTGCCAGCAGCTTAGCCGGGACAGGGCGGCCCTATGGCTACACCTTC. It specifies CASSLAGTGRPYGYTF.

As concerns this clone: The sample has other DNA sequences that encode this CDR3 too. The chain joins TRBV20-1 to TRBJ1-2; perhaps TRBD1 as D (6 bases). Germline CDR1 is DFQATT and CDR2 is SNEGSKA (reference sequence). V was pared by 3 bases and J by 7 bases, with 9 bases between. This CDR3 is 11 amino acids long. The CDR3 loop is CSASRGGGYTF. Written as DNA, the CDR3 is TGCAGTGCTAGCAGGGGTGGTGGCTACACCTTC.

This clone was detected once. The V call is TRBV11-2, the J call TRBJ2-3; 7 bases fit TRBD1. Germline V CDR1 and CDR2: SGHAT, FQNNGV. CDR3 length: 15 amino acids. The V gene end was trimmed by 3 bases and the J gene end by 0 bases; junction bases not matched to a gene: 3. In DNA form, the CDR3 reads TGTGCCAGCAGCTTCACGACAGGGAGCACAGATACGCAGTATTTT. Translating gives CASSFTTGSTDTQYF.

This chain links TRBV5-1 with TRBJ2-5, with a tentative D call TRBD1 (6 bases). Germline-derived CDR1 and CDR2 are SGHRS and YFSETQ. The V end lost 3 bases, the J end lost 4 bases, and 13 bases lay between the germline ends. The CDR3 is made up of 14 amino acids. CDR3: CASSSYRAGETQYF. The CDR3 DNA follows: TGCGCCAGCAGCTCCTACAGGGCTGGAGAGACCCAGTACTTC.

The chain uses TRBV7-8 and TRBJ2-1, with TRBD2 matching over 9 bases. The CDR3 has 15 residues. Looked up from germline, CDR1 is SGHVS and CDR2 is FQNEAQ. Germline trimming cut 2 bases from V and 4 bases from J; bases unmatched to any gene: 3. The CDR3 here is CASSLTSGPYNEQFF. In nucleotides, the CDR3 is TGTGCCAGCAGCTTAACTAGCGGGCCGTACAATGAGCAGTTCTTC.

The chain carries TRBV7-9 and TRBJ1-4; TRBD1 might be the D (5 bases). Germline values: CDR1 SEHNR, CDR2 FQNEAQ (reference sequence). The CDR3 has 15 residues. The V end was cut by 5 bases, the J end by 4 bases, with 14 bases between. DNA for the CDR3: TGTGCCAGCAGCCCTCGGGGCTGGGATAATGAAAAACTGTTTTTT. Amino acids: CASSPRGWDNEKLFF.